Shown below are 18 T cell receptor beta chains from a single sample sequenced in a study of blood T cell repertoires in COVID-19. Clones were read by immunoSEQ multiplex PCR, and TCRdb kept only the in-frame ones, dropping some. The data hold a few hundred thousand clones, with roughly 87% observed a single time. The source material was peripheral blood. The source is a man between 18 and 29 years old with active or convalescent COVID-19.

The chain has TRBV4-3 and TRBJ2-1; D might be TRBD2 (5 bases). CDR1 LGHNA and CDR2 YSLEER come from the germline V gene. The CDR3 contains 14 residues. Trimming took 8 bases from V and 4 from J, leaving 15 bases between them. CDR3 sequence (DNA): TGCGCCAGCGCGCCCGTCCGGGGTTACAATGAGCAGTTCTTC. It is translated as CASAPVRGYNEQFF.

This clone was counted a single time. The genes are TRBV7-6 and TRBJ2-1; TRBD2 aligns across 8 bases. Germline CDR1 is SGHVS and CDR2 is FNYEAQ. The CDR3 totals 17 residues. Losses at the gene ends were 5 bases for V and 9 bases for J; bases not matched to a gene: 18. The CDR3 DNA sequence: TGTGCCAGCAGCCCAGACTCTCTTGGACTAGCTGGTAGTGAGCAGTTCTTC. It is translated as CASSPDSLGLAGSEQFF.

This clone was seen a few times. This chain joins TRBV11-2 and TRBJ2-1; 10 bases agree with TRBD2. Germline assignment: CDR1 SGHAT and CDR2 FQNNGV. The V and J ends lost 6 bases and 0 bases, in that order; junction bases with no gene match: 8. The CDR3 runs 17 residues. The CDR3 bases are TGTGCCAGCAGATCGAACATAGCGGGGGGCTCCTACAATGAGCAGTTCTTC. It is translated as CASRSNIAGGSYNEQFF.

V and J are TRBV2 and TRBJ1-2; maybe TRBD1 (5 bases). Deletions cut 1 base from V and 10 bases from J, with 7 bases between. The CDR3 sequence is 11 residues long. Germline assignment: CDR1 SNHLY and CDR2 FYNNEI. This chain's CDR3 is CASSEDRYYTF. The CDR3 nucleotides are TGTGCCAGCAGTGAAGACAGGTACTACACCTTC. The full variable domain, rest sourced from reference TRBV2 and TRBJ1-2, is EPEVTQTPSHQVTQMGQEVILRCVPISNHLYFYWYRQILGQKVEFLVSFYNNEISEKSEIFDDQFSVERPDGSNFTLKIRSTKLEDSAMYFCASSEDRYYTFGSGTRLTVV.

This sequence joins TRBV5-4 and TRBJ2-5; TRBD1 matches 7 bases. Losses at the gene ends were 5 bases for V and 1 base for J; bases not matched to a gene: 8. The CDR3 totals 15 residues. CDR1 and CDR2 from the germline V gene are SGHNT and YYREEE (reference sequence). Written as DNA, the CDR3 is TGTGCCAGCAGAAACTTACAGGGGTTCCAAGAGACCCAGTACTTC. Translation gives CASRNLQGFQETQYF. Based on the CDR3 plus reference TRBV5-4 and TRBJ2-5, the full variable domain is ETGVTQSPTHLIKTRGQQVTLRCSSQSGHNTVSWYQQALGQGPQFIFQYYREEENGRGNFPPRFSGLQFPNYSSELNVNALELDDSALYLCASRNLQGFQETQYFGPGTRLLVL.

J is TRBJ1-4 and V is TRBV6-1; D is uncertain. Trimming shortened V by 1 base and J by 8 bases, and 5 bases separated the two germline ends. The CDR3 sequence is 12 residues long. Germline lookup yields CDR1 MNHNS and CDR2 SASEGT. The CDR3: CASSEVREKLFF. The CDR3 DNA sequence: TGTGCCAGCAGTGAAGTGAGGGAAAAACTGTTTTTT.

V usage is TRBV7-2 and J usage is TRBJ2-5; TRBD1 might be the D (6 bases). CDR3 size: 14 residues. Germline V gene sequence: CDR1 SGHTA, CDR2 FQGNSA. Trimming shortened V by 3 bases and J by 4 bases, and 12 bases separated the two germline ends. Written as DNA, the CDR3 is TGTGCCAGCAGCTTTAACAGGGTAGGAGAGACCCAGTACTTC. Protein: CASSFNRVGETQYF.

The rearrangement links TRBV19 to TRBJ1-3, with D tentatively TRBD1 (5 bases). Trimming shortened V by 3 bases and J by 0 bases, and 21 bases separated the two germline ends. CDR1 and CDR2 from the germline V gene are LNHDA and SQIVND (reference sequence). This CDR3 has 19 residues. CDR3 amino acids: CASSMFLGAGPISGNTIYF. The CDR3 DNA sequence: TGTGCCAGTAGTATGTTCCTCGGCGCAGGGCCGATCTCTGGAAACACCATATATTTT.

This chain uses TRBV10-3 with TRBJ1-5; TRBD1 might be the D (5 bases). The germline gives CDR1 ENHRY, CDR2 SYGVKD. Between the trimmed V and J ends, which lost 6 bases and 4 bases, there was a span of 13 bases. The CDR3 has 14 residues. The CDR3 protein is CAISPSTANQPQHF. The CDR3 nucleotides are TGTGCCATCAGCCCGTCGACAGCAAATCAGCCCCAGCATTTT.

This chain uses TRBV14 with TRBJ1-1, with 9 nucleotides matching TRBD1. Germline V gives CDR1 SGHDN, CDR2 FVKESK. V lost 1 base, J lost 3 bases, and 6 bases stayed unmatched. The CDR3 extends over 16 amino acids. The CDR3 coding sequence is TGTGCCAGCAGCCAAGCTGTTTGGACAGGGGACACTGAAGCTTTCTTT. Translation gives CASSQAVWTGDTEAFF.

V gene TRBV6-2 or TRBV6-3 combines with J gene TRBJ2-5, with a tentative D call TRBD2 (7 bases). The CDR3 has 15 residues. Germline V gene data show CDR1 as MNHEY and CDR2 as SVGEGT. Trimming cost V 4 bases and J 1 base, with 13 bases left between them. In DNA form, the CDR3 reads TGTGCCAGCAGTTCGGCGGGGGCACCCCAAGAGACCCAGTACTTC. It translates to CASSSAGAPQETQYF.

CDR3 in amino acids: CASSPGDGAFRELFF. The CDR3 DNA reads as TGTGCCAGCAGCCCAGGGGACGGAGCCTTCCGGGAGCTGTTTTTT. The chain recombines TRBV7-9 with TRBJ2-2, with D tentatively TRBD1 (6 bases). With 5 bases removed from V and 9 bases from J, the gap between germline ends came to 19 bases. This CDR3 is built from 15 residues. Looked up from germline, CDR1 is SEHNR and CDR2 is FQNEAQ (reference sequence). The variable domain in full, completed from reference TRBV7-9 and TRBJ2-2, reads DTGVSQNPRHKITKRGQNVTFRCDPISEHNRLYWYRQTLGQGPEFLTYFQNEAQLEKSRLLSDRFSAERPKGSFSTLEIQRTEQGDSAMYLCASSPGDGAFRELFFGEGSRLTVL.

The chain links TRBV11-2 to TRBJ1-1; 7 positions agree with TRBD1. The length of the CDR3 is 14 residues. V lost 5 bases and J lost 5; bases outside the gene matches: 8. Germline CDR1 SGHAT, CDR2 FQNNGV. This CDR3 reads CASSRQGLSTEAFF. CDR3 in DNA: TGTGCCAGCAGCCGACAGGGCCTTAGTACTGAAGCTTTCTTT.

This clone was counted once. J is TRBJ2-1 and V is TRBV4-2; 12 bases align to TRBD2. The CDR3 contains 19 residues. Trimming removed 0 bases from V and 3 bases from J; junction bases left unmatched: 9. Germline CDR1 reads LGHNA; CDR2 reads YNFKEQ. CDR3 nucleotide sequence: TGTGCCAGCAGCCAAGAATGGACTAGCGGGAACAATGTCTACAATGAGCAGTTCTTC. Translated, it gives CASSQEWTSGNNVYNEQFF.

This chain connects TRBV5-6 to TRBJ1-5; 7 bases agree with TRBD1. The trim removed 7 bases at V and 0 bases at J, leaving 7 bases unmatched. The CDR3 length is 15 residues. The germline gives CDR1 SGHDT, CDR2 YYEEEE. The CDR3 sequence: CASYTDRDSNQPQHF. In DNA, the CDR3 is TGTGCCAGCTACACCGACAGGGATAGCAATCAGCCCCAGCATTTT.

In this sample, this clone turned up once. The V and J genes are TRBV30 and TRBJ1-1, with D unclear. Trimming stripped 2 bases from V and 1 base from J, with 8 bases between. The CDR3 is 13 amino acids. Germline V gene sequence: CDR1 GTSNPN, CDR2 SVGIG (reference sequence). The CDR3 spells CAWSPLANTEAFF. The CDR3 DNA is TGTGCCTGGAGTCCCTTGGCGAACACTGAAGCTTTCTTT.

This clone has only one observation. This chain joins TRBV19 and TRBJ1-4; D perhaps matches TRBD1 (5 bases). The CDR3 has 14 amino acids. Trimming shortened V by 3 bases and J by 7 bases, and 12 bases separated the two germline ends. Germline loops: CDR1 LNHDA, CDR2 SQIVND (reference sequence). This chain's CDR3 is CASSIGGGGEKLFF. DNA for the CDR3: TGTGCCAGTAGTATTGGCGGGGGAGGTGAAAAACTGTTTTTT.

V gene TRBV4-2 combines with J gene TRBJ1-2; 9 nucleotides line up with TRBD1. The CDR3 consists of 15 residues. The trim removed 3 bases at V and 6 bases at J, leaving 8 bases unmatched. From germline, CDR1 is LGHNA and CDR2 YNFKEQ. CDR3 bases: TGTGCCAGCAGCCATGAACAGGGGGCGCCTGATGGCTACACCTTC. Translating gives CASSHEQGAPDGYTF.